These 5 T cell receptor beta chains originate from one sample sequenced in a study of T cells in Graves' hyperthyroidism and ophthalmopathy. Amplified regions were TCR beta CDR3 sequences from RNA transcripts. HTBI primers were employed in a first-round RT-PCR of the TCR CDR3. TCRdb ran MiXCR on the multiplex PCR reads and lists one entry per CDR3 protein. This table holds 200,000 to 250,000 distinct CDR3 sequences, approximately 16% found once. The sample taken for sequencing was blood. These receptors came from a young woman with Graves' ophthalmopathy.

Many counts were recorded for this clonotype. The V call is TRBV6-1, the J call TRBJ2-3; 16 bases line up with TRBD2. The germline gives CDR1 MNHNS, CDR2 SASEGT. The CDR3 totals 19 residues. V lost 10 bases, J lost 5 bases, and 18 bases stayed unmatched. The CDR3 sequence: CAIRSGLAGGLGRLDTQYF. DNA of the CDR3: TGTGCCATCCGCTCGGGACTAGCGGGAGGGCTTGGTCGGTTAGATACGCAGTATTTT.

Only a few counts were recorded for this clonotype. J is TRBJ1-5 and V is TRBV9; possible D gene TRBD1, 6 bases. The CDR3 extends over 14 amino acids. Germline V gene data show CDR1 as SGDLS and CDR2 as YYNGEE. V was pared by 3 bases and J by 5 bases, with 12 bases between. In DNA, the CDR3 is TGTGCCAGCAGCGAACAGGGAAGCGATCAGCCCCAGCATTTT. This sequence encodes CASSEQGSDQPQHF.

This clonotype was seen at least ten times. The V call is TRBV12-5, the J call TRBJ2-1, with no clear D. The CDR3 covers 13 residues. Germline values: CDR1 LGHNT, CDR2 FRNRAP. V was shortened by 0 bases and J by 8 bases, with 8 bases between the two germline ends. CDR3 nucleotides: TGTGCTAGTGGTTTGGTACTGACGGATGAGCAGTTCTTC. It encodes CASGLVLTDEQFF.

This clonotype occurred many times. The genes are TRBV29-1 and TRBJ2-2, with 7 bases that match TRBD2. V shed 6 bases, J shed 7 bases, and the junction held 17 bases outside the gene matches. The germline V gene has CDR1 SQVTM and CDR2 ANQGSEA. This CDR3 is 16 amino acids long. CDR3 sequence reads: CSVSLASHPKRGELFF. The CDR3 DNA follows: TGCAGCGTATCACTAGCGTCCCACCCAAAACGCGGGGAGCTGTTTTTT.

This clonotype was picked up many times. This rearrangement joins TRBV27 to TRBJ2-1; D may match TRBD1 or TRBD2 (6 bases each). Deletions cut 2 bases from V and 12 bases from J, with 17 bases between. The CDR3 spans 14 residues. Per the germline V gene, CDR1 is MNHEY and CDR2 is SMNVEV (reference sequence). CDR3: CASSLGQGGLVQFF. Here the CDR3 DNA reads TGTGCCAGCAGTTTAGGGCAAGGGGGACTCGTGCAGTTCTTC.